The sample holds a few counts of the clone carrying this T cell receptor beta chain. Its cognate antigen is unknown. As for time point: newly diagnosed GD, antithyroid drugs for less than 3 months. The TCR library used RNA extracted from PBMCs. The CDR3 has 15 residues. Germline V gene sequence: CDR1 MNHEY, CDR2 SVGEGT. V was clipped by 6 bases and J by 0 bases, with 14 bases between them. These data originate in a study of regulatory T cells in long-lasting Graves disease. Study results and limitations: Those with persistent Graves' had less TCR diversity than newly diagnosed patients. Persistent disease showed a preference for TRBV28, TRBJ1-2 and TRBJ2-5.

Researchers made TCR beta libraries by using iRepertoire HTBI primers and running Arm-PCR on CDR3 regions. One entry per CDR3 protein results from TCRdb running MiXCR on the multiplex PCR reads. Altogether about 470,000 distinct CDR3 sequences are present, roughly 17% being singletons, with the ten largest covering 12%. These same data were also listed under a study on T cells in Graves' hyperthyroidism and ophthalmopathy. That investigation notes: HTBI primers were employed in a first-round RT-PCR of the TCR CDR3. Most clonotypes expanded in the thyroid (above 0.001) were also present in blood.

V and J are TRBV6-2 or TRBV6-3 and TRBJ1-2, with no clear D. The sample consisted of peripheral blood mononuclear cells (PBMCs), taken at new diagnosis, from a patient treated with antithyroid drugs. This clonotype was obtained from a man in his forties with Graves disease. The CDR3 region has the DNA TGTGCCAGCAGCTTAGACCCCGCGGCTAACTATGGCTACACCTTC. It encodes CASSLDPAANYGYTF.